The clone carrying this T cell receptor (beta chain) came up a few times. The data belong to a study of regulatory T cells in long-lasting Graves disease. About the research overall: Patients newly diagnosed with Graves' had been on antithyroid drugs for under 3 months.

iRepertoire HTBI primers and Arm-PCR of CDR3 regions built TCR beta libraries. TCRdb independently ran MiXCR on the multiplex PCR reads; one entry per CDR3 protein. Of approximately 560,000 distinct CDR3 sequences in the sample, 15% to 20% were seen once. Time point denoted: newly diagnosed GD, antithyroid drugs for less than 3 months. PBMC RNA served as the TCR library source. The same specimen was also included in a second study, on T cells in Graves' hyperthyroidism and ophthalmopathy. According to that study: Most clonotypes expanded in the thyroid (above 0.001) were also present in blood. Using 13 V-J features, a model discriminated ophthalmopathy from stable hyperthyroidism.

The TCR comes from a man aged 18 to 29 with Graves disease. Material: peripheral blood mononuclear cells (PBMCs), obtained at new diagnosis, from a patient treated with antithyroid drugs.

CDR3 DNA sequence: TGTGCCAGCAGTCTGTCCGGGGCCTCCTACAATGAGCAGTTCTTC. As protein: CASSLSGASYNEQFF. The J gene is TRBJ2-1, the V gene TRBV7-9; D is possibly TRBD1 or TRBD2 (5 bases each). V was shortened by 6 bases and J by 0 bases, with 12 bases between the two germline ends. Germline V CDR1 and CDR2: SEHNR, FQNEAQ (reference sequence). CDR3 length: 15 residues.